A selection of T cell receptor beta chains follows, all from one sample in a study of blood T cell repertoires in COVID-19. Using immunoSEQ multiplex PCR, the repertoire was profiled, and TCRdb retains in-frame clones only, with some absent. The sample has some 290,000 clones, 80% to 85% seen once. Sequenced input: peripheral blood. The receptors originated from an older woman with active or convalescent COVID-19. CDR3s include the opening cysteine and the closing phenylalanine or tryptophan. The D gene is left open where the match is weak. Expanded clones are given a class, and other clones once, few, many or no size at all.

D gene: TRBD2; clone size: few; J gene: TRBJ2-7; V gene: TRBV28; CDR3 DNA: TGTGCCAGCGGGCGGGAGACCTACGAGCAGTACTTC; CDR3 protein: CASGRETYEQYF
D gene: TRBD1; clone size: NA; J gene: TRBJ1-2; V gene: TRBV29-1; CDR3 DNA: TGCAGCGTTGCGTCAGGGGGTGGCTACACCTTC; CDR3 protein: CSVASGGGYTF
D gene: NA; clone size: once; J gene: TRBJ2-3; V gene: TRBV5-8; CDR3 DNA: TGTGCCAGCAGCGTAACCTTTGGCAACTCACAGGTCGATACGCAGTATTTT; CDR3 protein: CASSVTFGNSQVDTQYF
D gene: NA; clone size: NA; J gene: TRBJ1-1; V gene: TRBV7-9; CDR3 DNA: TGTGCCAGCAGCCTCCACAGGGAGTGGTCGGCTGAAGCTTTCTTT; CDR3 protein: CASSLHREWSAEAFF
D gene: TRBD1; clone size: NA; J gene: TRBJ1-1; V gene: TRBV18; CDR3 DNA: TGTGCCAGCTCTCAATCGACAGGGAGCCTTGAAGCTTTCTTT; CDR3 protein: CASSQSTGSLEAFF
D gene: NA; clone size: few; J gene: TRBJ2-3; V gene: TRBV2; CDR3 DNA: TGTGCCAGCAGTTTTATCCTAAGGGGGACAGATACGCAGTATTTT; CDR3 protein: CASSFILRGTDTQYF
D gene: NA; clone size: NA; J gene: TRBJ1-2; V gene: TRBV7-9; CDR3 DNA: TGTGCCAGCAGCTGGAAGGGGAAGAGCTATGGCTACACCTTC; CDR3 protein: CASSWKGKSYGYTF
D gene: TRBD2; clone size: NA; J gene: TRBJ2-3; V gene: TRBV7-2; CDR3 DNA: TGTGCCAGCAGCTCCGGACTAGCCCCCGGAACAGATACGCAGTATTTT; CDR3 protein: CASSSGLAPGTDTQYF
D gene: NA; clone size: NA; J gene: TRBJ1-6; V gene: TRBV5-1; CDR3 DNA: TGCGCCAGCAGCTTGGACGTCGGGGGGTACAGCTCACCCCTCCACTTT; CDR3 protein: CASSLDVGGYSSPLHF
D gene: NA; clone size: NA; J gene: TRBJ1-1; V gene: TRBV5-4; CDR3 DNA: TGTGCCAGCAGCTTGGTGCTGGGCCTCAGGACTGAAGCTTTCTTT; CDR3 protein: CASSLVLGLRTEAFF
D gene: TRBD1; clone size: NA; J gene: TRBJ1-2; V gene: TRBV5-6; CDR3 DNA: TGTGCCAGCAGCAACTACGTCGGGACAGGTTCCTATGGCTACACCTTC; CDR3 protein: CASSNYVGTGSYGYTF
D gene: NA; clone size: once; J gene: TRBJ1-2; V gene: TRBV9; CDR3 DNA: TGTGCCAGCAGCGCCGTCCCCGACACCAGGGCTCGCTATGGCTACACCTTC; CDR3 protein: CASSAVPDTRARYGYTF
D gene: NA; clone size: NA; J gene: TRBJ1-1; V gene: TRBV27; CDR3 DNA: TGTGCCAGCAGTTCGTGGACAGCGAACACTGAAGCTTTCTTT; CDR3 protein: CASSSWTANTEAFF
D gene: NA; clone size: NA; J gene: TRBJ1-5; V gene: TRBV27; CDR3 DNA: TGTGCCAGCAAGTCAGGTGGTTTCCCTAATCAGCCCCAGCATTTT; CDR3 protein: CASKSGGFPNQPQHF
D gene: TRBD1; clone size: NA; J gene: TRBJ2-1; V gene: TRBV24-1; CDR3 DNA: TGTGCCACCAGTCCCCGGGACAGGACCAACAATGAGCAGTTCTTC; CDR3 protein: CATSPRDRTNNEQFF
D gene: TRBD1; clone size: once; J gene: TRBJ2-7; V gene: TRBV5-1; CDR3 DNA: TGCGCCAGCAGCATCCAGGGACAGGGGTCCTCCTACGAGCAGTACTTC; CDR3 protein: CASSIQGQGSSYEQYF
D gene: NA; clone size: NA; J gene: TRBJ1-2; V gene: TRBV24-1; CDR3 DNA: NA; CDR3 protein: CATSVPGGGYTF
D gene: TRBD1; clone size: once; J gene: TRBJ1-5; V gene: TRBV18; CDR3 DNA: TGTGCCAGCTCACCCCTGACAGGGGGCGGCAATCAGCCCCAGCATTTT; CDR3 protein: CASSPLTGGGNQPQHF
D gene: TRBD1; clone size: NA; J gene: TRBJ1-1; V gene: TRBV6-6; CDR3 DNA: TGTGCCAGCAGTCCCACTCGAACAGGGACAGAGAACACTGAAGCTTTCTTT; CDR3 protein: CASSPTRTGTENTEAFF
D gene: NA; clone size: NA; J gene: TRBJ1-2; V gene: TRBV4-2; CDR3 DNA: TGTGCCAGCAGCCAAGATTGGGGAGGGGGTACTAACTATGGCTACACCTTC; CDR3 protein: CASSQDWGGGTNYGYTF
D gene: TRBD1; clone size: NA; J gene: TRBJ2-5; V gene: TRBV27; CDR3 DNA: TGTGCCAGCAGTCCCGGGACAGGGGTACGGAAGACCCAGTACTTC; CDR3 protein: CASSPGTGVRKTQYF
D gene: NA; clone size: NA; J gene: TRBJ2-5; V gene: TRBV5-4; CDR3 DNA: TGTGCCAGCAGCTTGCCCGAAGAGACCCAGTACTTC; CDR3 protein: CASSLPEETQYF
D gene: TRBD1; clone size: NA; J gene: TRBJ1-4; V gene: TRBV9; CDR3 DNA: TGTGCCAGCAGCGGGGAAACAGGGGCCAGAGGAGAAAAACTGTTTTTT; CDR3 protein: CASSGETGARGEKLFF
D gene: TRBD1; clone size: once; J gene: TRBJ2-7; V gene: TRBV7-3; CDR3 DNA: TGTGCCAGCAGCCCGGGACAGGGGGCGAACGAGCAGTACTTC; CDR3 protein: CASSPGQGANEQYF
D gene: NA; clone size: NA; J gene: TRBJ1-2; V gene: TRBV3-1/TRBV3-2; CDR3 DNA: TGTGCCAGCAGCCCGGGTCCCGGGTCTAACTATGGCTACACCTTC; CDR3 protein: CASSPGPGSNYGYTF
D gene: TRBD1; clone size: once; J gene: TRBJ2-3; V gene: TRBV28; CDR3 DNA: TGTGCCAGCAGCACAAGGAGGGACAGGGGACGGGATACGCAGTATTTT; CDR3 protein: CASSTRRDRGRDTQYF
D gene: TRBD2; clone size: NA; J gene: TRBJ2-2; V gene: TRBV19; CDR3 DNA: TGTGCCAGTAGACCTAGCGGGGGGGCCACCGGGGAGCTGTTTTTT; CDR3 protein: CASRPSGGATGELFF
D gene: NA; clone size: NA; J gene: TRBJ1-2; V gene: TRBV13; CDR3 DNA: TGTGCCAGCAGCTTAGGTGCAGGGCACTATGGCTACACCTTC; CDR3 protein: CASSLGAGHYGYTF
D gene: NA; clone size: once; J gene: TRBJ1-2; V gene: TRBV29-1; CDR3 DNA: TGCAGCGTTGAAGATGAGGCAGGGTACAGGAATGGCTACACCTTC; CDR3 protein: CSVEDEAGYRNGYTF